Listed below are T cell receptor beta chains from one sample, sequenced in a study of cytomegalovirus exposure and HLA in healthy donors. The repertoire was sequenced with immunoSEQ multiplex PCR; TCRdb's copy has only in-frame clones and lacks some. The table for this sample gives some 120,000 clones. Sequencing was performed on PBMCs. These TCRs come from a man aged 18 to 35 in good health and CMV-seronegative. The CDR3 runs from the conserved cysteine through the conserved F or W. A D gene is named only where the DNA matches it firmly. Size values are once, few and many counts, or a class for expanded clones, and some rows have none.

clone size,J gene,D gene,V gene,CDR3 protein,CDR3 DNA
NA,TRBJ1-3,NA,TRBV27,CASSPGWGGNTIYF,TGTGCCAGCAGTCCAGGGTGGGGAGGAAACACCATATATTTT
NA,TRBJ1-1,NA,TRBV19,CASRYREAFF,TGTGCCAGTAGGTATCGTGAAGCTTTCTTT
NA,TRBJ1-3,TRBD1,TRBV11-2,CASSSQGSSGNTIYF,TGTGCCAGCAGCTCACAGGGGAGCTCTGGAAACACCATATATTTT
NA,TRBJ2-7,TRBD2,TRBV19,CASSIIASGGAEQYF,TGTGCCAGTAGTATCATCGCTAGCGGGGGGGCCGAGCAGTACTTC
NA,TRBJ1-3,TRBD1,TRBV2,CASSVWTGENSGNTIYF,TGTGCCAGCAGTGTGTGGACAGGCGAAAACTCTGGAAACACCATATATTTT
NA,TRBJ2-7,NA,TRBV29-1,CSVEPDTTQSRYEQYF,TGCAGCGTTGAGCCTGATACTACCCAGTCTCGGTACGAGCAGTACTTC
NA,TRBJ2-3,TRBD2,TRBV15,CATSRDSSGGRDDTQYF,TGTGCCACCAGCAGAGATTCTAGCGGGGGGAGAGACGATACGCAGTATTTT
NA,TRBJ1-1,NA,TRBV5-1,CASSLALENTEAFF,TGCGCCAGCAGCTTGGCCCTAGAGAACACTGAAGCTTTCTTT
NA,TRBJ1-6,NA,TRBV25-1,CASSDRGRVGDNSPLHF,TGTGCCAGCAGTGACAGGGGCAGGGTAGGGGATAATTCACCCCTCCACTTT
NA,TRBJ1-5,NA,TRBV13,CASSRSGGNNQPQHF,TGTGCCAGCAGCCGGTCGGGGGGAAACAATCAGCCCCAGCATTTT
NA,TRBJ1-3,NA,TRBV11-2,CASSPSPGWMDSDTIYF,TGTGCCAGCAGCCCAAGTCCGGGATGGATGGATTCTGACACCATATATTTT
NA,TRBJ1-3,NA,TRBV20-1,CSATTGNTIYF,TGCAGTGCTACTACTGGAAACACCATATATTTT
NA,TRBJ1-1,NA,TRBV5-5,CASSLVLNTEAFF,TGTGCCAGCAGCTTGGTATTGAACACTGAAGCTTTCTTT
NA,TRBJ1-1,TRBD1,TRBV5-1,CASSQDRATTEAFF,TGCGCCAGCAGCCAGGACAGGGCGACAACTGAAGCTTTCTTT
NA,TRBJ2-7,NA,TRBV10-2,CASSESWKQDEQYF,TGCGCCAGCAGTGAGTCATGGAAACAGGACGAGCAGTACTTC
medium-sized,TRBJ1-2,TRBD1,TRBV27,CASRVQGANYGYTF,TGTGCCAGCAGGGTACAGGGGGCAAACTATGGCTACACCTTC
NA,TRBJ2-2,TRBD2,TRBV5-1,CASSIRAGTSGRGTGELFF,TGCGCCAGCAGCATCCGAGCCGGGACTAGCGGGAGAGGCACCGGGGAGCTGTTTTTT
NA,TRBJ1-2,TRBD1,TRBV4-1,CASSLLGLGTGGRGYTF,TGCGCCAGCAGCCTTTTAGGCCTCGGGACAGGGGGTAGAGGCTACACCTTC
NA,TRBJ1-2,NA,TRBV5-6,CASSSRTVRGYTF,TGTGCCAGCAGCTCGAGGACAGTTCGCGGCTACACCTTC
NA,TRBJ1-3,NA,TRBV2,CASSEARTLLIPGNTIYF,TGTGCCAGCAGTGAAGCGCGAACCCTACTTATCCCTGGAAACACCATATATTTT
NA,TRBJ1-2,NA,TRBV6-5,CASSYWGGRTHYGYTF,TGTGCCAGCAGTTACTGGGGGGGACGGACTCACTATGGCTACACCTTC
NA,TRBJ1-1,NA,TRBV2,CASRSVQGTEAFF,TGTGCCAGCAGGTCGGTGCAGGGCACTGAAGCTTTCTTT
NA,TRBJ2-7,TRBD2,TRBV9,CASSVGRTSGPYEQYF,TGTGCCAGCAGCGTAGGCAGGACTAGCGGACCCTACGAGCAGTACTTC
NA,TRBJ2-7,NA,TRBV4-2,CASSNIPRGNYEQYF,TGTGCCAGCAGCAATATACCCAGGGGTAACTACGAGCAGTACTTC
NA,TRBJ1-6,TRBD1,TRBV6-1,CASSVRDREVHNSPLHF,TGTGCCAGCAGTGTCCGGGACAGGGAGGTTCATAATTCACCCCTCCACTTT